The subject of this entry is one T cell receptor beta chain. The antigen is undetermined. Germline CDR1 reads PRHDT; CDR2 reads FYEKMQ (reference sequence). The CDR3 totals 13 residues. Trimming stripped 4 bases from V and 8 bases from J, with 11 bases between. This sample stems from a study of tumor-infiltrating lymphocytes in localized non-small cell lung cancer. Study background: Each patient gave resected tumor and non-adjacent uninvolved lung tissue. Study-level points and caveats: Immunotypes IM1 and IM2 had similar TCR-derived T-cell fractions. Different pieces of the same tissue were used for each assay. TCR sequencing covered a subset of patients with enough tissue.

This table comes from immunoSEQ multiplex PCR, and its TCRdb copy is limited to in-frame clones, with some not included. The sample has 6,000 to 8,500 clones, about 57% seen once. Source material: lung tumor tissue. V usage is TRBV13 and J usage is TRBJ1-4, with D hard to call. The sequence derives from a human donor with non-small cell lung cancer. CDR3: CASSSRRAEKLFF. The CDR3, as DNA: TGTGCCAGCAGCTCTCGACGGGCGGAAAAACTGTTTTTT.